Below, 2 T cell receptor beta chains from the same sample are listed, as sequenced in a study of control samples from healthy donors and cancer patients. The repertoire was sequenced with immunoSEQ multiplex PCR; TCRdb's copy has only in-frame clones and lacks some. This table has 65,000 to 100,000 clones, more than 75% appearing once. The sample taken for sequencing was blood. The source is a man in his forties or fifties in good health.

The chain uses TRBV19 and TRBJ1-2; D gene uncertain. Per germline, CDR1 LNHDA and CDR2 SQIVND (reference sequence). CDR3 length equals 13 residues. V lost 0 bases and J 0 bases, leaving 2 bases between the germline ends. The CDR3 protein is CASSIDANYGYTF. The CDR3 bases are TGTGCCAGTAGTATAGACGCTAACTATGGCTACACCTTC.

The V and J genes are TRBV3-1 (or the pseudogene TRBV3-2) and TRBJ2-3, with D perhaps TRBD1 or TRBD2 (5 bases each). Trimming took off 8 bases at V and 0 bases at J, with 6 bases between the two ends. Germline CDR1 reads LGHDT; CDR2 reads YNNKEL (reference sequence). This CDR3 spans 12 amino acids. The CDR3 loop reads CASGGSTDTQYF. CDR3 coding DNA: TGTGCCAGCGGGGGTAGCACAGATACGCAGTATTTT.